These 17 T cell receptor beta chains originate from one sample sequenced in a study of blood T cell repertoires in COVID-19. Sequenced by immunoSEQ multiplex PCR; TCRdb stores in-frame clones only, minus some. The data show a few hundred thousand clones, over 75% seen once. The sequenced sample consisted of peripheral blood. Receptors were obtained from a human donor in a cohort sampled during active COVID-19.

The chain employs TRBV4-1 and TRBJ1-3, with 8 nucleotides matching TRBD1. Germline-derived CDR1 and CDR2 are MGHRA and YSYEKL. The V gene end was trimmed by 4 bases and the J gene end by 0 bases; junction bases not matched to a gene: 8. The CDR3 has 17 residues. CDR3 sequence reads: CASSRRNGQGSGNTIYF. CDR3 DNA: TGCGCCAGCAGCCGACGAAACGGACAGGGCTCTGGAAACACCATATATTTT.

The chain recombines TRBV28 with TRBJ1-1, with 7 bases lining up with TRBD1. The CDR3 consists of 14 residues. Germline CDR1 and CDR2: MDHEN and SYDVKM. V lost 7 bases, J lost 4 bases, and 9 bases stayed unmatched. The chain's CDR3 is CASNAQGPGTEAFF. The CDR3 DNA sequence: TGTGCCAGCAACGCACAGGGGCCGGGCACTGAAGCTTTCTTT.

The rearrangement joins TRBV5-4 to TRBJ1-2, with D uncertain. Between the trimmed V and J ends, which lost 1 base and 4 bases, there was a span of 8 bases. The CDR3 spans 13 residues. Per the germline V gene, CDR1 is SGHNT and CDR2 is YYREEE (reference sequence). The CDR3 DNA is TGTGCCAGCAGCTTGACGGGAAGCTATGGCTACACCTTC. Translation: CASSLTGSYGYTF.

The chain joins TRBV5-1 to TRBJ1-2; maybe TRBD1 (5 bases). CDR1 is SGHRS and CDR2 is YFSETQ in the germline V gene. Trimming took 3 bases from V and 5 from J, leaving 11 bases between them. The length of the CDR3 is 13 residues. The CDR3 coding sequence is TGCGCCAGCAGCTCAGCAGGGACTTATGGCTACACCTTC. Encoded protein: CASSSAGTYGYTF.

This clone was counted once. The chain carries TRBV6-1 and TRBJ2-7, with 7 bases that match TRBD1. This CDR3 spans 17 amino acids. J lost 2 bases, V lost 0 bases, and 10 bases had no gene match. Germline CDR1 is MNHNS and CDR2 is SASEGT. The CDR3 DNA sequence: TGTGCCAGCAGTGAAGCGGGCCAGGGACAGCTAGCCTACGAGCAGTACTTC. As protein: CASSEAGQGQLAYEQYF.

As concerns this clone: The sample contains more than one DNA sequence encoding this CDR3. The chain has TRBV20-1 and TRBJ1-2; D is undetermined. Germline CDR1 and CDR2: DFQATT and SNEGSKA (reference sequence). This CDR3 is 11 amino acids long. The V end was cut by 3 bases, the J end by 5 bases, with 7 bases between. CDR3 loop: CSARRDYGYTF. In DNA form, the CDR3 reads TGCAGTGCTAGGAGGGATTATGGCTACACCTTC.

The chain employs TRBV13 and TRBJ2-2; 8 bases agree with TRBD1. The CDR3 length is 16 residues. Losses at the gene ends were 5 bases for V and 0 bases for J; bases not matched to a gene: 5. Germline V gene data show CDR1 as PRHDT and CDR2 as FYEKMQ (reference sequence). The CDR3 sequence: CASSPTGDTNTGELFF. The DNA of the CDR3 is TGTGCCAGCAGCCCGACAGGGGATACGAACACCGGGGAGCTGTTTTTT. Full variable domain (outside the CDR3, taken from reference TRBV13 and TRBJ2-2): AAGVIQSPRHLIKEKRETATLKCYPIPRHDTVYWYQQGPGQDPQFLISFYEKMQSDKGSIPDRFSAQQFSDYHSELNMSSLELGDSALYFCASSPTGDTNTGELFFGEGSRLTVL.

V usage is TRBV7-9 and J usage is TRBJ1-3; D call uncertain. The germline gives CDR1 SEHNR, CDR2 FQNEAQ (reference sequence). The CDR3 loop spans 17 amino acids. Trimming removed 4 bases at V and 4 bases at J, with 20 bases between. CDR3 DNA sequence: TGTGCCAGCAGCTACCCCGTAGAGGAATTGGTAGGAAACACCATATATTTT. The encoded protein is CASSYPVEELVGNTIYF.

This clone was seen a single time. This chain joins TRBV9 and TRBJ1-1, with no clear D. This CDR3 contains 14 residues. V was clipped by 0 bases and J by 0 bases, with 6 bases between them. CDR1 is SGDLS, CDR2 YYNGEE, per germline. The CDR3 nucleotides read TGTGCCAGCAGCGTAGGACACCTGAACACTGAAGCTTTCTTT. Protein: CASSVGHLNTEAFF.

This sequence joins TRBV18 and TRBJ1-3; the D gene is possibly TRBD1 (6 bases). Looked up from germline, CDR1 is KGHSH and CDR2 is LQKENI. CDR3 size: 16 residues. V was shortened by 3 bases and J by 0 bases, with 12 bases between the two germline ends. CDR3 residues: CASSPPTGRSGNTIYF. The CDR3, as DNA: TGTGCCAGCTCACCTCCCACAGGGCGCTCTGGAAACACCATATATTTT.

The chain is built from TRBV7-2 and TRBJ1-1, with D perhaps TRBD1 (5 bases). Per the germline V gene, CDR1 is SGHTA and CDR2 is FQGNSA. CDR3 length: 16 residues. Trimming removed 0 bases from V and 5 bases from J, with 16 bases in between. CDR3 protein: CASSLAPGRVRTEAFF. CDR3 nucleotides: TGTGCCAGCAGCTTAGCTCCAGGGAGGGTTCGTACTGAAGCTTTCTTT.

The chain joins TRBV3-1 (or the pseudogene TRBV3-2) to TRBJ1-1; 10 nucleotides agree with TRBD1. This CDR3 contains 15 residues. V lost 2 bases and J lost 4; bases outside the gene matches: 4. The germline CDR1 and CDR2 sequences are LGHDT and YNNKEL (reference sequence). CDR3 DNA sequence: TGTGCCAGCAGCCAATTGACAGGGGGCTCCACTGAAGCTTTCTTT. Translating it yields CASSQLTGGSTEAFF.

This rearrangement joins TRBV5-1 to TRBJ2-1, with TRBD2 identical over 10 bases. Per germline, CDR1 SGHRS and CDR2 YFSETQ. The junction had 11 bases not matched to a gene; V was cut back by 4 bases and J by 10 bases. This CDR3 comprises 15 residues. The CDR3 here is CASSPEAGGQNEQFF. As DNA, the CDR3 is TGCGCCAGCAGCCCAGAAGCGGGGGGGCAGAACGAGCAGTTCTTC.

J is TRBJ1-6 and V is TRBV19; D is undetermined. The CDR3 totals 14 residues. V lost 6 bases, J lost 5 bases, and 11 bases lay in between. Germline V gene data show CDR1 as LNHDA and CDR2 as SQIVND (reference sequence). The CDR3 nucleotides are TGTGCCAGTAGGGCCGCTTATGATAATTCACCCCTCCACTTT. Its translation: CASRAAYDNSPLHF.

The V and J genes are TRBV24-1 and TRBJ2-3, with TRBD1 matching 9 bases. The CDR3 has 17 amino acids. Per the germline V gene, CDR1 is KGHDR and CDR2 is SFDVKD. V lost 3 bases and J lost 1; bases outside the gene matches: 7. In nucleotides, the CDR3 is TGTGCCACCAGTGATAGCCGGACAGGGGACCGCACAGATACGCAGTATTTT. Amino acid sequence: CATSDSRTGDRTDTQYF.

The chain employs TRBV27 and TRBJ1-2; 7 positions match TRBD1. The germline gives CDR1 MNHEY, CDR2 SMNVEV (reference sequence). The CDR3 length is 15 residues. With V trimmed by 4 bases and J by 5 bases, 10 bases remained unmatched. The CDR3 loop reads CASSSGTGEVYGYTF. As DNA, the CDR3 is TGTGCCAGCAGTTCGGGCACAGGGGAGGTTTATGGCTACACCTTC.

The gene calls are TRBV10-3 and TRBJ2-7; TRBD1 is a possible D gene (6 bases). The CDR3 is made up of 15 amino acids. The germline gives CDR1 ENHRY, CDR2 SYGVKD. V shed 10 bases and J shed 7 bases, with 26 bases lying between them. CDR3 in DNA: TGTGCCACCGTAGAAGGGGGAAGGCTCGGAGAAGAGCAGTACTTC. Residues: CATVEGGRLGEEQYF.